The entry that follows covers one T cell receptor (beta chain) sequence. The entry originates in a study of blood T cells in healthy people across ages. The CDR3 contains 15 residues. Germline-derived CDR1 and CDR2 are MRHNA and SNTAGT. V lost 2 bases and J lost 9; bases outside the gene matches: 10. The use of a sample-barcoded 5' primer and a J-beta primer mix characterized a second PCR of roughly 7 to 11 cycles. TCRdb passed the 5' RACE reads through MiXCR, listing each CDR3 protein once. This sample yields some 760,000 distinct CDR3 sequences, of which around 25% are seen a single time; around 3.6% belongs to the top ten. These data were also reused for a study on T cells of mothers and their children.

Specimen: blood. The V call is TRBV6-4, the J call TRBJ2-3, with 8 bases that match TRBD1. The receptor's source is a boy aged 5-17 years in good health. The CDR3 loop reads CASSDPNLGQGTQYF. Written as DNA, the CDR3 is TGTGCCAGCAGTGACCCGAATTTAGGACAGGGAACGCAGTATTTT.